The 12 T cell receptor beta chains below come from one sample, sequenced in a study of cytomegalovirus exposure and HLA in healthy donors. The PCR used 60 Vbeta and 13 Jbeta primers. Generated by immunoSEQ multiplex PCR, the TCRdb table keeps only in-frame clones and is missing some. Seen here are about 160,000 clones, around 85% observed once, and the top ten hold about 0.9%. Input material: PBMCs. These receptors all stem from a woman aged 25-40 years in good health and CMV-seronegative.

The chain combines TRBV28 with TRBJ2-6, with 7 bases aligning to TRBD1. This CDR3 spans 18 amino acids. V shed 2 bases and J 0 bases; nucleotides not matched to a gene: 7. Germline V gene data show CDR1 as MDHEN and CDR2 as SYDVKM. The DNA of the CDR3 is TGTGCCAGCAGTTTACCCGGACAGGTCCTCTCTGGGGCCAACGTCCTGACTTTC. Translating gives CASSLPGQVLSGANVLTF.

This sequence joins TRBV27 and TRBJ2-5; D is possibly TRBD2 (5 bases). CDR3 size: 10 residues. Between the trimmed V and J ends, which lost 11 bases and 9 bases, there was a span of 13 bases. Per the germline V gene, CDR1 is MNHEY and CDR2 is SMNVEV (reference sequence). The CDR3, as DNA: TGTGCCCCGGGATCCGGGGCCCAGTACTTC. This codes for CAPGSGAQYF.

The V call is TRBV12-5, the J call TRBJ2-5; TRBD1 agrees at 9 bases. The ends lost 6 bases at V and 4 bases at J; junction bases unmatched: 6. The V gene's germline CDR1 is LGHNT and CDR2 FRNRAP. CDR3 size: 14 residues. The CDR3 nucleotides are TGTGCTAGTGGCCCCGGACAGGGGTTAGAGACCCAGTACTTC. It codes for CASGPGQGLETQYF.

The chain employs TRBV11-2 and TRBJ2-1; D is unclear. Deletions cut 1 base from V and 9 bases from J, with 7 bases between. Germline CDR1 and CDR2: SGHAT and FQNNGV. The CDR3 totals 12 residues. The CDR3 bases are TGTGCCAGCAGCTTAGGTGGAGTTGAGCAGTTCTTC. Translating gives CASSLGGVEQFF.

The V and J genes are TRBV2 and TRBJ2-1, with 12 bases identical to TRBD2. V dropped 1 base and J dropped 5; count of bases not matched to a gene: 6. Per germline, CDR1 SNHLY and CDR2 FYNNEI. This CDR3 contains 17 residues. Written as DNA, the CDR3 is TGTGCCAGCAGTGAAGTCCCTAGCGGGAGGGCGAACAATGAGCAGTTCTTC. Encoded protein: CASSEVPSGRANNEQFF.

The chain carries TRBV28 and TRBJ1-5, with a possible D match to TRBD1 (5 bases). This CDR3 has 16 residues. Germline V lookup: CDR1 MDHEN, CDR2 SYDVKM. Trimming shortened V by 1 base and J by 3 bases, and 13 bases separated the two germline ends. In DNA, the CDR3 is TGTGCCAGCAGTTTATATCCAGGGAACCCCAATCAGCCCCAGCATTTT. Translation: CASSLYPGNPNQPQHF.

V is TRBV5-1 and J is TRBJ2-3, with a tentative D call TRBD2 (5 bases). Germline assignment: CDR1 SGHRS and CDR2 YFSETQ. This CDR3 region has 14 residues. V was pared by 6 bases and J by 4 bases, with 15 bases between. The CDR3 DNA follows: TGCGCCAGCACGGAGGCGGCAGTGCCAGATACGCAGTATTTT. Its translation is CASTEAAVPDTQYF.

This chain uses TRBV5-4 with TRBJ2-5; 7 nucleotides match TRBD1. Germline V gives CDR1 SGHNT, CDR2 YYREEE (reference sequence). The trim removed 3 bases at V and 4 bases at J, leaving 9 bases unmatched. This CDR3 comprises 15 residues. CDR3 coding DNA: TGTGCCAGCAGCTCTACCGGACAGGCTGGAGAGACCCAGTACTTC. Encoded protein: CASSSTGQAGETQYF. The variable domain in full, completed from reference TRBV5-4 and TRBJ2-5, reads ETGVTQSPTHLIKTRGQQVTLRCSSQSGHNTVSWYQQALGQGPQFIFQYYREEENGRGNFPPRFSGLQFPNYSSELNVNALELDDSALYLCASSSTGQAGETQYFGPGTRLLVL.

The chain is built from TRBV30 and TRBJ1-2, with TRBD1 matching 8 bases. Trimming at V came to 3 bases and at J to 4 bases, leaving 13 bases not matched to a gene. Germline lookup yields CDR1 GTSNPN and CDR2 SVGIG (reference sequence). The CDR3 totals 16 residues. The CDR3, as DNA: TGTGCCTGGAGCCTTAGGACAGGGAGGCTCGGCTATGGCTACACCTTC. It yields the protein CAWSLRTGRLGYGYTF.

This rearrangement joins TRBV6-1 to TRBJ2-7; tentatively, D is TRBD1 (6 bases). The germline V and J ends were trimmed by 10 bases and 2 bases, with 12 bases remaining between them. CDR1 MNHNS and CDR2 SASEGT come from the germline V gene. This CDR3 has 12 amino acids. The CDR3 sequence is CAIRDTTYEQYF. The CDR3 nucleotides read TGTGCCATCCGGGACACGACCTACGAGCAGTACTTC.

The rearrangement links TRBV30 to TRBJ2-4, with D possibly being TRBD1 (6 bases). The germline V and J ends were trimmed by 4 bases and 10 bases, with 17 bases remaining between them. Germline V gene data show CDR1 as GTSNPN and CDR2 as SVGIG (reference sequence). CDR3 size: 13 residues. CDR3 amino acids: CAWKQTGRSIQYF. The CDR3 nucleotides read TGTGCCTGGAAGCAGACAGGCCGATCAATTCAGTACTTC.

V and J are TRBV15 and TRBJ2-7; D is unresolved. Germline V gives CDR1 LNHNV, CDR2 YYDKDF (reference sequence). V gave up 0 bases and J gave up 5 bases, with 17 bases separating them. This CDR3 has 16 residues. This CDR3 is CATSRDLLILSHEQYF. DNA for the CDR3: TGTGCCACCAGCAGAGACCTTCTTATACTTTCCCACGAGCAGTACTTC.